The 17 T cell receptor beta chains below all came from one sample that was sequenced in a study of blood T cell repertoires in COVID-19. Some clones are missing from TCRdb's copy, which holds only in-frame ones; the method was immunoSEQ multiplex PCR. The data show approximately 310,000 clones, with around 90% seen just once and approximately 5.2% held by the top ten. Sample: PBMCs or T cells enriched from blood (not recorded which). All receptors come from a man between 60 and 75 years old who had recovered from COVID-19.

The chain links TRBV4-1 to TRBJ2-3, with D unclear. This CDR3 has 16 amino acids. Trimming stripped 0 bases from V and 2 bases from J, with 12 bases between. Looked up from germline, CDR1 is MGHRA and CDR2 is YSYEKL. The CDR3 nucleotides read TGCGCCAGCAGCCAAGATTCGCGACTTGTCACAGATACGCAGTATTTT. Its protein is CASSQDSRLVTDTQYF.

This chain connects TRBV7-6 to TRBJ2-2, with D possibly being TRBD2 (6 bases). The V gene's germline CDR1 is SGHVS and CDR2 FNYEAQ. CDR3 size: 16 residues. The V end was cut by 3 bases, the J end by 2 bases, with 13 bases between. The CDR3: CASSFSGPGNTGELFF. The CDR3 DNA follows: TGTGCCAGCAGCTTTAGCGGCCCCGGCAACACCGGGGAGCTGTTTTTT. Full variable domain (rest looked up from reference TRBV7-6 and TRBJ2-2): GAGVSQSPRYKVTKRGQDVALRCDPISGHVSLYWYRQALGQGPEFLTYFNYEAQQDKSGLPNDRFSAERPEGSISTLTIQRTEQRDSAMYRCASSFSGPGNTGELFFGEGSRLTVL.

This clone was counted a few times. The chain uses TRBV21-1 and TRBJ2-2; the table's D call, TRBD2, was not checked against the DNA. TRBV21-1 is assigned pseudogene status. The CDR3 is 15 residues long. Here the CDR3 DNA reads TGTGCCAGCAGCAAGGGTAGCGGGAGGGTTGAGGAGCTGTTTTTT. This gives the protein CASSKGSGRVEELFF.

V and J are TRBV27 and TRBJ2-1; 9 bases are shared with TRBD1. CDR1 is MNHEY, CDR2 SMNVEV, per germline (reference sequence). The length of the CDR3 is 14 residues. V lost 7 bases to trimming and J lost 5 bases; unmatched junction nucleotides: 6. The CDR3 coding sequence is TGTGCCAGCACCCTGGACAGGGGCCACAATGAGCAGTTCTTC. Translated: CASTLDRGHNEQFF.

The V call is TRBV4-2, the J call TRBJ2-4; TRBD2 might be the D (6 bases). The V gene lost 2 bases and the J gene lost 9 bases, with 17 bases spanning the gap. The CDR3 runs to 15 residues. Germline V gene data show CDR1 as LGHNA and CDR2 as YNFKEQ. CDR3 coding DNA: TGTGCCAGCAGCCAATCAAGCCGGGACTTGGTCATTCAGTACTTC. It specifies CASSQSSRDLVIQYF.

V usage is TRBV28 and J usage is TRBJ2-7; 10 bases align to TRBD2. The V segment lost 8 bases and the J segment 4 bases; nucleotides outside the gene matches: 14. The CDR3 length is 16 residues. Per germline, CDR1 MDHEN and CDR2 SYDVKM. CDR3 region: CASVPTSGHSLYEQYF. In DNA form, the CDR3 reads TGTGCCAGCGTCCCGACTAGCGGGCACTCCTTGTACGAGCAGTACTTC.

Only one count was recorded for this clone. The V and J genes are TRBV3-1 (or the pseudogene TRBV3-2) and TRBJ2-7; 11 nucleotides match TRBD2. CDR3 length equals 13 residues. In germline, CDR1 is LGHDT, CDR2 YNNKEL (reference sequence). V shed 5 bases, J shed 6 bases, and the junction held 3 bases outside the gene matches. The CDR3 here is CASSAGLAAEQYF. Written as DNA, the CDR3 is TGTGCCAGCAGCGCGGGACTAGCGGCCGAGCAGTACTTC.

The gene calls are TRBV28 and TRBJ2-5; the D is unclear. The germline gives CDR1 MDHEN, CDR2 SYDVKM. With 2 bases removed from V and 5 bases from J, the gap between germline ends came to 15 bases. This CDR3 has 15 residues. The CDR3 DNA reads TGTGCCAGCAGTTTAAGGTCGTCACCTAGGGAGACCCAGTACTTC. It encodes CASSLRSSPRETQYF.

The chain uses TRBV5-1 and TRBJ1-3; 8 nucleotides align to TRBD1. The CDR3 runs 16 residues. V was pared by 3 bases and J by 0 bases, with 5 bases of the junction left unmatched. Germline CDR1 and CDR2: SGHRS and YFSETQ. This chain's CDR3 is CASSSKTGASGNTIYF. The CDR3 coding sequence is TGCGCCAGCAGCTCTAAGACAGGGGCCTCTGGAAACACCATATATTTT.

The chain recombines TRBV29-1 with TRBJ1-5; 7 positions agree with TRBD1. CDR1 and CDR2 from the germline V gene are SQVTM and ANQGSEA. Losses at the gene ends were 6 bases for V and 1 base for J; bases not matched to a gene: 15. This CDR3 has 17 amino acids. CDR3: CSVAPLSPGGSNQPQHF. DNA for the CDR3: TGCAGCGTGGCCCCCCTTTCCCCAGGGGGGAGCAATCAGCCCCAGCATTTT.

The chain recombines TRBV7-3 with TRBJ2-5; D gene ambiguous. This CDR3 is 14 amino acids long. V dropped 0 bases and J dropped 5 bases, with 10 bases sitting between them. Germline V gene data show CDR1 as SGHTA and CDR2 as FQGTGA. This chain's CDR3 is CASSLTAHGETQYF. As DNA, the CDR3 is TGTGCCAGCAGCTTAACCGCACACGGGGAGACCCAGTACTTC.

J is TRBJ2-1 and V is TRBV24-1, with 12 nucleotides matching TRBD2. J lost 2 bases, V lost 9 bases, and 7 bases had no gene match. CDR3 length equals 16 residues. Germline lookup yields CDR1 KGHDR and CDR2 SFDVKD. The CDR3 sequence is CATSTSGRSPYNEQFF. CDR3 in DNA: TGTGCCACCTCTACTAGCGGGAGGTCGCCCTACAATGAGCAGTTCTTC.

The chain couples TRBV7-3 to TRBJ2-7; D might be TRBD1 (5 bases). This CDR3 is 13 amino acids long. Germline-derived CDR1 and CDR2 are SGHTA and FQGTGA. V was pared by 0 bases and J by 6 bases, with 9 bases between. This CDR3 is CASSLTVGAEQYF. CDR3 in DNA: TGTGCCAGCAGCTTAACGGTAGGGGCCGAGCAGTACTTC.

The rearrangement joins TRBV5-1 to TRBJ2-7, with 7 bases that match TRBD1. After removal of 4 bases from V and 5 bases from J, the junction contained 9 bases not matched to a gene. The germline V gene has CDR1 SGHRS and CDR2 YFSETQ. The length of the CDR3 is 14 residues. CDR3 sequence reads: CASSPRQGVHEQYF. The CDR3 DNA follows: TGCGCCAGCAGCCCGCGACAGGGTGTCCACGAGCAGTACTTC.

This clone was observed a few times. CDR3 region: CATSRGQSYEQYF. The CDR3 coding sequence is TGTGCCACCAGTCGGGGTCAGTCCTACGAGCAGTACTTC. The chain employs TRBV24-1 and TRBJ2-7; a weak D match, TRBD2 (5 bases). The germline V gene encodes CDR1 KGHDR and CDR2 SFDVKD. V lost 6 bases, J lost 1 base, and 9 bases lay in between. This CDR3 contains 13 residues.

The chain links TRBV5-4 to TRBJ2-7, with D perhaps matching TRBD2 (6 bases). V was clipped by 5 bases and J by 2 bases, with 11 bases between them. The germline V gene encodes CDR1 SGHNT and CDR2 YYREEE (reference sequence). This CDR3 is built from 13 residues. This chain's CDR3 is CASRGWEAYEQYF. The CDR3 bases are TGTGCCAGCAGGGGTTGGGAGGCCTACGAGCAGTACTTC.

The V call is TRBV5-1, the J call TRBJ2-3; 8 nucleotides line up with TRBD2. The V segment lost 3 bases and the J segment 1 base; nucleotides outside the gene matches: 7. The CDR3 is made up of 16 amino acids. Germline CDR1 SGHRS, CDR2 YFSETQ. Here the CDR3 DNA reads TGCGCCAGCAGCTCCCTAGCGGGCCGCCGCACAGATACGCAGTATTTT. Translated: CASSSLAGRRTDTQYF.